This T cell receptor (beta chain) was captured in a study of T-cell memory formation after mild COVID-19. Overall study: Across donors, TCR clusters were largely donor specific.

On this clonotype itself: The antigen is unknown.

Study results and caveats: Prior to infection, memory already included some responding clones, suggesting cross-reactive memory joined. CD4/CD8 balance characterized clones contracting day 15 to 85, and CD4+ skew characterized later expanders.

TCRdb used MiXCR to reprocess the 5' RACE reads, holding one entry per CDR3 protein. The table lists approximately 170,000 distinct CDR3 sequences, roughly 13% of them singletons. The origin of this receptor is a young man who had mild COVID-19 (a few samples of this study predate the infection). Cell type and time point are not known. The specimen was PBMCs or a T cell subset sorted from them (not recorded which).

DNA of the CDR3: TGTGCCAGCAGCGTCCCGGGGAGGCTACAGCCCCAGCATTTT. Its translation is CASSVPGRLQPQHF. The chain is built from TRBV7-2 and TRBJ1-5; D is ambiguous. Germline CDR1 reads SGHTA; CDR2 reads FQGNSA. The V and J ends lost 5 bases and 7 bases respectively, with 15 bases between them. This CDR3 has 14 amino acids.